The TCR beta chain under discussion was sequenced for a study of blood T cell repertoires in COVID-19. Study-level information: Researchers got acute and convalescent COVID-19 samples from the United States, Italy and Spain. T cells, B-cell-depleted T cells, or PBMCs supplied cDNA or gDNA.

Methods used by the authors: Researchers report that nucleated cell counts were estimated from reference gene primer amplification. Generated by immunoSEQ multiplex PCR, the TCRdb table keeps only in-frame clones and is missing some. That table furnishes V, J and clone size, whereas the DNA furnished D and trimming. The sample comprises 250,000 to 300,000 clones, about 90% of which are singletons, and about 2% rests with the top ten. Trimming shortened V by 5 bases and J by 6 bases, and 17 bases separated the two germline ends. Per germline, CDR1 MNHEY and CDR2 SVGEGT. This CDR3 region has 14 residues.

The chain is built from TRBV6-2 or TRBV6-3 and TRBJ2-7; the D gene is possibly TRBD2 (6 bases). Sequenced material: peripheral blood. This receptor was identified in a woman aged 50 to 65 who had recovered from COVID-19. The CDR3 DNA sequence: TGTGCCAGCAGTCAGATCCGGGACTGGGGCGAGCAGTACTTC. Protein sequence: CASSQIRDWGEQYF.